One sample yielded the 22 T cell receptor beta chains listed below, sequenced in a study of healthy donors' naive CD4 and CD8 T cells. TCR libraries were built from 500 to 600 ng of total RNA by linear amplification. TCRdb ran MiXCR on the reads and lists one entry per CDR3 protein. The repertoire holds 150,000 to 200,000 distinct CDR3 sequences, with about four fifths as singletons. Sequences were obtained from naive CD4+ and CD8+ T cells sorted from blood, pooled from several donors. Receptors originate from a pool of human donors in good health; the sample pools cells from several healthy donors.

This clonotype was seen ten or more times. The chain has TRBV27 and TRBJ1-1, with D possibly being TRBD1 (5 bases). Deletions cut 2 bases from V and 4 bases from J, with 11 bases between. Germline V gene sequence: CDR1 MNHEY, CDR2 SMNVEV (reference sequence). This CDR3 has 14 amino acids. The CDR3 is CASSLEGMGTEAFF. The DNA for the CDR3 is TGTGCCAGCAGTTTAGAGGGGATGGGCACTGAAGCTTTCTTT.

In DNA form, the CDR3 reads TGTGCCAGCAGTGACGCGGCCGGTCAGGGTAGCTATGGCTACACCTTC. Translating it yields CASSDAAGQGSYGYTF. The chain employs TRBV6-1 and TRBJ1-2; a weak D match, TRBD1 (5 bases). Germline CDR1 reads MNHNS; CDR2 reads SASEGT. Trimming removed 3 bases from V and 4 bases from J, with 18 bases in between. CDR3 length equals 16 residues.

About this clonotype itself: Sequence at one end of the junction differs from germline and may be a read error. This chain links TRBV29-1 with TRBJ1-3, with D perhaps matching TRBD1 (5 bases). CDR1 is SQVTM, CDR2 ANQGSEA, per germline. The CDR3 has 14 residues. CDR3 nucleotides: TGCAGCGTTGAAAGGCAGGGCTCTGGAAACACCGTATATTTT. Protein sequence: CSVERQGSGNTVYF. Using reference TRBV29-1 and TRBJ1-3 for the parts outside the CDR3, the full variable domain is SAVISQKPSRDICQRGTSLTIQCQVDSQVTMMFWYRQQPGQSLTLIATANQGSEATYESGFVIDKFPISRPNLTFSTLTVSNMSPEDSSIYLCSVERQGSGNTVYFGEGSWLTVV.

The gene calls are TRBV6-2 or TRBV6-3 and TRBJ2-7; D gene unclear. This CDR3 has 14 amino acids. The germline gives CDR1 MNHEY, CDR2 SVGEGT. Trimming stripped 5 bases from V and 3 bases from J, with 14 bases between. The DNA for the CDR3 is TGTGCCAGCAGTGAAAGTTGGGAAGACTACGAGCAGTACTTC. It specifies CASSESWEDYEQYF.

This clonotype has a handful of counts. The chain employs TRBV19 and TRBJ1-5, with D possibly being TRBD1 (6 bases). Germline V gives CDR1 LNHDA, CDR2 SQIVND (reference sequence). V was pared by 5 bases and J by 4 bases, with 15 bases between. This CDR3 spans 15 amino acids. The CDR3 DNA reads TGTGCCAGTAGTCTGACGACAGGAGGAAATCAGCCCCAGCATTTT. Protein product: CASSLTTGGNQPQHF.

This clonotype occurred a few times. The genes are TRBV29-1 and TRBJ1-1, with a possible D match to TRBD1 (6 bases). The CDR3 loop spans 13 amino acids. Germline V lookup: CDR1 SQVTM, CDR2 ANQGSEA. V lost 7 bases and J lost 1, with 13 bases in between. CDR3 DNA sequence: TGCAGCGGAGAGGACAGCGAGAACACTGAAGCTTTCTTT. As protein: CSGEDSENTEAFF.

This rearrangement joins TRBV19 to TRBJ2-7; D is undetermined. V gave up 0 bases and J gave up 6 bases, with 6 bases separating them. CDR3 length: 12 amino acids. In germline, CDR1 is LNHDA, CDR2 SQIVND (reference sequence). CDR3 in amino acids: CASSIDNVEQYF. The DNA for the CDR3 is TGTGCCAGTAGTATAGATAATGTCGAGCAGTACTTC.

The chain carries TRBV10-3 and TRBJ1-1; D is ambiguous. V lost 0 bases and J lost 8, with 13 bases in between. The CDR3 extends over 14 amino acids. Germline V gene sequence: CDR1 ENHRY, CDR2 SYGVKD. This CDR3 is CAISESGQAMEAFF. The CDR3 DNA sequence: TGTGCCATCAGTGAGTCTGGGCAGGCCATGGAAGCTTTCTTT.

The chain carries TRBV12-3 or TRBV12-4 and TRBJ2-1; maybe TRBD1 (6 bases). This CDR3 has 19 amino acids. V gave up 6 bases and J gave up 3 bases, with 27 bases separating them. The CDR3 protein is CASRPTGESGTRHYNEQFF. CDR3 bases: TGTGCCAGCAGACCGACAGGTGAGAGCGGCACCCGACACTACAATGAGCAGTTCTTC.

V is TRBV29-1 and J is TRBJ1-2; possibly TRBD1 for D (6 bases). Trimming took off 3 bases at V and 1 base at J, with 9 bases between the two ends. The germline CDR1 and CDR2 sequences are SQVTM and ANQGSEA. This CDR3 region has 13 residues. The CDR3 DNA reads as TGCAGCGTTGATTTGGACAGTAACTATGGCTACACCTTC. Amino acids: CSVDLDSNYGYTF. The full variable domain, in which reference TRBV29-1 and TRBJ1-2 provide the parts outside the CDR3, is SAVISQKPSRDICQRGTSLTIQCQVDSQVTMMFWYRQQPGQSLTLIATANQGSEATYESGFVIDKFPISRPNLTFSTLTVSNMSPEDSSIYLCSVDLDSNYGYTFGSGTRLTVV.

This rearrangement joins TRBV11-1 to TRBJ2-7; D is unresolved. Germline V gene lookup returns CDR1 SGHAT and CDR2 FQDESV (reference sequence). CDR3 length: 13 residues. Trimming left V 7 bases short and J 3 bases short, with 13 bases between. The DNA for the CDR3 is TGTGCCAGCACCGTTACACCTTACTACGAGCAGTACTTC. Protein: CASTVTPYYEQYF.

The rearrangement uses TRBV6-1 and TRBJ2-3; no clear D gene. The germline V gene encodes CDR1 MNHNS and CDR2 SASEGT. The V gene lost 8 bases and the J gene lost 0 bases, with 12 bases spanning the gap. The CDR3 extends over 14 amino acids. The CDR3 bases are TGTGCCAGCGCCTTTGGAGCTAGCACAGATACGCAGTATTTT. Encoded protein: CASAFGASTDTQYF.

The chain joins TRBV29-1 to TRBJ1-1; 8 bases match TRBD1. The V and J ends lost 4 bases and 6 bases, in that order; junction bases with no gene match: 4. The V gene's germline CDR1 is SQVTM and CDR2 ANQGSEA. The CDR3 length is 12 residues. CDR3 amino acids: CSVAGGPAEAFF. CDR3 sequence (DNA): TGCAGCGTTGCAGGGGGCCCCGCTGAAGCTTTCTTT.

The chain joins TRBV27 to TRBJ2-7; 9 bases agree with TRBD1. The CDR3 sequence is 13 residues long. J was trimmed by 4 bases and V by 6 bases; bases with no gene match: 4. Germline V gene data show CDR1 as MNHEY and CDR2 as SMNVEV (reference sequence). CDR3 sequence (DNA): TGTGCCAGCAGGGGGACAGGGCTATACGAGCAGTACTTC. Amino acids: CASRGTGLYEQYF.

This chain connects TRBV19 to TRBJ2-5; maybe TRBD2 (6 bases). Germline lookup yields CDR1 LNHDA and CDR2 SQIVND (reference sequence). This CDR3 is built from 11 residues. Trimming removed 6 bases at V and 4 bases at J, with 6 bases between. CDR3: CASSGGETQYF. The CDR3 region has the DNA TGTGCCAGTAGCGGGGGAGAGACCCAGTACTTC.

The chain is built from TRBV29-1 and TRBJ2-7; a weak D match, TRBD1 (7 bases). This CDR3 is built from 13 residues. V lost 7 bases and J lost 4, with 17 bases in between. Germline V gene data show CDR1 as SQVTM and CDR2 as ANQGSEA. The CDR3: CSAEQGGQYEQYF. CDR3 in DNA: TGCAGCGCCGAGCAGGGGGGCCAGTACGAGCAGTACTTC.

The rearrangement links TRBV19 to TRBJ1-2, with D uncertain. Between the trimmed V and J ends, which lost 7 bases and 4 bases, there was a span of 16 bases. Germline V lookup: CDR1 LNHDA, CDR2 SQIVND (reference sequence). There are 14 residues in the CDR3. The DNA for the CDR3 is TGTGCCAGTAAGATCGGGCCGGGGAGCTATGGCTACACCTTC. It codes for CASKIGPGSYGYTF. The full variable domain, its missing parts supplied by reference TRBV19 and TRBJ1-2, is DGGITQSPKYLFRKEGQNVTLSCEQNLNHDAMYWYRQDPGQGLRLIYYSQIVNDFQKGDIAEGYSVSREKKESFPLTVTSAQKNPTAFYLCASKIGPGSYGYTFGSGTRLTVV.

The chain links TRBV13 to TRBJ2-1; perhaps TRBD1 as D (6 bases). V was cut by 5 bases and J by 10 bases, with 12 bases left in between. CDR3 length equals 12 residues. Germline V gene data show CDR1 as PRHDT and CDR2 as FYEKMQ (reference sequence). CDR3 sequence reads: CASSEQGREQFF. CDR3 nucleotides: TGTGCCAGCAGCGAACAGGGTCGAGAGCAGTTCTTC.

This chain links TRBV29-1 with TRBJ2-1; D is perhaps TRBD2 (5 bases). Germline CDR1 SQVTM, CDR2 ANQGSEA. Deletions cut 5 bases from V and 5 bases from J, with 13 bases between. CDR3 length equals 13 residues. The CDR3 DNA follows: TGCAGCGTTACAGAGGGAGTTCACAATGAGCAGTTCTTC. As protein: CSVTEGVHNEQFF.

V is TRBV29-1 and J is TRBJ2-1, with D uncertain. Germline-derived CDR1 and CDR2 are SQVTM and ANQGSEA. V dropped 4 bases and J dropped 4 bases, with 8 bases sitting between them. The CDR3 has 12 amino acids. This CDR3 reads CSVGTVYNEQFF. CDR3 coding DNA: TGCAGCGTTGGAACTGTATACAATGAGCAGTTCTTC.

The gene calls are TRBV6-2 or TRBV6-3 and TRBJ1-1; D ambiguous. CDR1 is MNHEY, CDR2 SVGEGT, per germline. The CDR3 loop spans 14 amino acids. The V gene lost 2 bases and the J gene lost 5 bases, with 12 bases spanning the gap. This CDR3 reads CASSYAGWRTEAFF. The CDR3 bases are TGTGCCAGCAGTTACGCGGGGTGGAGGACTGAAGCTTTCTTT.

This clonotype was seen a handful of times. The chain is built from TRBV6-5 and TRBJ2-7, with D perhaps matching TRBD1 (6 bases). CDR3 length: 14 amino acids. The ends were cut back, 4 bases at V and 4 bases at J, with 14 bases in the middle. Looked up from germline, CDR1 is MNHEY and CDR2 is SVGAGI. Here the CDR3 reads CASSSRQDPYEQYF. As DNA, the CDR3 is TGTGCCAGCAGTTCCAGACAGGACCCTTACGAGCAGTACTTC.